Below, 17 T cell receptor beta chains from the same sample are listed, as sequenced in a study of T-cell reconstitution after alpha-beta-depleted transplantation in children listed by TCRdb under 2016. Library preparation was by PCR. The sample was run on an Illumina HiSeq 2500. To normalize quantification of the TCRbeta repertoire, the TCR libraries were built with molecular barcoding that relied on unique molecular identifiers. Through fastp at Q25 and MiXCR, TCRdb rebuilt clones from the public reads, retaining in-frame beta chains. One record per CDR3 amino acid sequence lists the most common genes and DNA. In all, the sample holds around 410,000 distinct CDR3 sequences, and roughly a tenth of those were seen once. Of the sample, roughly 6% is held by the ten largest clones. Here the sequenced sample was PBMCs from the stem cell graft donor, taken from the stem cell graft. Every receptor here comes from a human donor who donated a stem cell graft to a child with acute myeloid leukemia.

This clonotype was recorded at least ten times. The CDR3 spells CSAENADRGPDTQYF. CDR3 sequence (DNA): TGCAGTGCTGAGAACGCGGACAGGGGGCCAGATACGCAGTATTTT. The chain couples TRBV20-1 to TRBJ2-3; the match to TRBD1 covers 11 bases. The CDR3 consists of 15 residues. V shed 5 bases, J shed 4 bases, and the junction held 8 bases outside the gene matches. Germline lookup yields CDR1 DFQATT and CDR2 SNEGSKA (reference sequence).

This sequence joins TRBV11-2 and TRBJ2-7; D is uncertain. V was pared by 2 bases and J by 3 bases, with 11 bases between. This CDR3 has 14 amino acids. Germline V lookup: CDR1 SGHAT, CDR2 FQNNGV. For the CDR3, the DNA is TGTGCCAGCAGCTTACAGAGTGGCGGCTACGAGCAGTACTTC. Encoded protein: CASSLQSGGYEQYF.

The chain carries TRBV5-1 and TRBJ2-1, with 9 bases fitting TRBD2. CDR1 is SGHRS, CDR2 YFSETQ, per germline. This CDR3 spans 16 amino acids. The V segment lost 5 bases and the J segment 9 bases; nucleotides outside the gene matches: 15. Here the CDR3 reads CASSFRASGNPTEQFF. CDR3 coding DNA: TGCGCCAGCAGTTTTCGGGCTAGCGGGAATCCCACTGAGCAGTTCTTC. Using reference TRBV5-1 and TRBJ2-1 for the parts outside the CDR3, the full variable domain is KAGVTQTPRYLIKTRGQQVTLSCSPISGHRSVSWYQQTPGQGLQFLFEYFSETQRNKGNFPGRFSGRQFSNSRSEMNVSTLELGDSALYLCASSFRASGNPTEQFFGPGTRLTVL.

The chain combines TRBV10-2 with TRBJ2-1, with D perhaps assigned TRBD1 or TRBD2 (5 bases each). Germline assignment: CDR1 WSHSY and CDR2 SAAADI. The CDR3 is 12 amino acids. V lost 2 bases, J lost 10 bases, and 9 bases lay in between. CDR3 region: CASSESWGEQFF. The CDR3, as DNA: TGCGCCAGCAGTGAGAGTTGGGGGGAGCAGTTCTTC.

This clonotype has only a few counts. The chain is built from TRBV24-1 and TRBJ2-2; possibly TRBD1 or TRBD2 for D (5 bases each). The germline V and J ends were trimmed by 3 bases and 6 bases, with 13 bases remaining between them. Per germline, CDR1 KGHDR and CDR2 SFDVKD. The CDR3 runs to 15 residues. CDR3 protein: CATSDQKRDAGELFF. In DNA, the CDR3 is TGTGCCACCAGTGATCAGAAACGGGACGCCGGGGAGCTGTTTTTT.

CDR3 residues: CARGETYQETQYF. CDR3 DNA: TGTGCCAGGGGGGAAACGTACCAAGAGACCCAGTACTTC. The chain is built from TRBV6-4 and TRBJ2-5; D may correspond to TRBD1 or TRBD2 (5 bases each). In germline, CDR1 is MRHNA, CDR2 SNTAGT. The CDR3 is 13 residues long. Trimming removed 9 bases from V and 0 bases from J, with 11 bases in between.

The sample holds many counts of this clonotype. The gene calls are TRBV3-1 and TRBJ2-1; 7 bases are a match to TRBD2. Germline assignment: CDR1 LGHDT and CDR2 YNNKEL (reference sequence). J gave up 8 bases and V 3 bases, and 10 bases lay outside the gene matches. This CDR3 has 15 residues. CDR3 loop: CASSQRRGEGDEQFF. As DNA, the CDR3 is TGTGCCAGCAGCCAGCGACGGGGGGAAGGGGATGAGCAGTTCTTC.

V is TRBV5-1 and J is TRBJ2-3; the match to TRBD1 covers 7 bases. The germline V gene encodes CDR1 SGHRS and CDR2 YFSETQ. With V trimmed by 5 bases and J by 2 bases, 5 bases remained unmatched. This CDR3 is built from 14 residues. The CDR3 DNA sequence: TGCGCCAGCAGTATCGACAGGGTCACAGATACGCAGTATTTT. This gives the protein CASSIDRVTDTQYF.

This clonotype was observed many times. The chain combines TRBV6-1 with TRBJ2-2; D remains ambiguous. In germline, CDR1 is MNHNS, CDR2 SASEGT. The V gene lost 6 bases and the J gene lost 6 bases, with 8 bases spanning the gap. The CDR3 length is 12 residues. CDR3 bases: TGTGCCAGCAGGATTGTCCCCGGGGAGCTGTTTTTT. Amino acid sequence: CASRIVPGELFF.

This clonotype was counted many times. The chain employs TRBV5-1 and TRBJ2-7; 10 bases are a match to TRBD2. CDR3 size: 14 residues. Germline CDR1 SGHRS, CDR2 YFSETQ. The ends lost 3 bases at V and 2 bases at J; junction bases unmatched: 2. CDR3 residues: CASSWGTSAYEQYF. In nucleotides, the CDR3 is TGCGCCAGCAGCTGGGGGACTAGCGCCTACGAGCAGTACTTC.

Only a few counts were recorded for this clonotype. Here the CDR3 reads CASSPGGSGRGVYEQYF. CDR3 coding DNA: TGTGCCAGCAGTCCTGGGGGTAGCGGGAGAGGCGTCTACGAGCAGTACTTC. The chain employs TRBV28 and TRBJ2-7; 9 nucleotides align to TRBD2. The V segment lost 5 bases and the J segment 3 bases; nucleotides outside the gene matches: 14. The CDR3 extends over 17 amino acids. Germline V gives CDR1 MDHEN, CDR2 SYDVKM.

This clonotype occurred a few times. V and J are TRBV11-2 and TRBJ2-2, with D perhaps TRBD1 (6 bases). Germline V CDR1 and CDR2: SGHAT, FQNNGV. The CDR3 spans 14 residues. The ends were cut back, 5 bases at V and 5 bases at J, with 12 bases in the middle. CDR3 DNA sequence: TGTGCCAGCAGCATCTTAACAGGGACCGGGGAGCTGTTTTTT. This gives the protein CASSILTGTGELFF.

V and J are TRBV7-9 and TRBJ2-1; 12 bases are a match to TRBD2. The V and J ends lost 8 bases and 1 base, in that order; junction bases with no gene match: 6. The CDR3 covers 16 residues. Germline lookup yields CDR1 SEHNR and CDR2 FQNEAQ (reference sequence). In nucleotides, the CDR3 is TGTGCCAGCTCACTAGCGGGGGGACCGTCCTACAATGAGCAGTTCTTC. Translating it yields CASSLAGGPSYNEQFF.

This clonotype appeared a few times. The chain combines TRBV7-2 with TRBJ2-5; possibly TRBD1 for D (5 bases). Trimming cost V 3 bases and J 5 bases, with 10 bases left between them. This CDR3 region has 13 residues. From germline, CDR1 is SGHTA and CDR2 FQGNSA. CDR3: CASSFNRPETQYF. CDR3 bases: TGTGCCAGCAGCTTTAACAGGCCGGAGACCCAGTACTTC.

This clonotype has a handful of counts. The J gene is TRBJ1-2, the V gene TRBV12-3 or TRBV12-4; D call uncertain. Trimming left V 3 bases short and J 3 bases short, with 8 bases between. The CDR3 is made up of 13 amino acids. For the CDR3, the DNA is TGTGCCAGCAGTTTCAACGGCCACTATGGCTACACCTTC. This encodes CASSFNGHYGYTF.

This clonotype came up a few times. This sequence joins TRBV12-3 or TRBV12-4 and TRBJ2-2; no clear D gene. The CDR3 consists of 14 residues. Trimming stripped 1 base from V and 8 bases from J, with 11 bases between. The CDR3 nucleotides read TGTGCCAGCAGTTTAGTAGTCGAAGGGGGGGAGCTGTTTTTT. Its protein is CASSLVVEGGELFF.

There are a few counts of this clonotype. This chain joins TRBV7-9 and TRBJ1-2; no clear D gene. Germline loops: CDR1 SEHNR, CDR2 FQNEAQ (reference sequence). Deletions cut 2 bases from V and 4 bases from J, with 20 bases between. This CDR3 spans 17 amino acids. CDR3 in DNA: TGTGCCAGCAGCTTAAAGGGCGGCTTCTCCAGTTTCTATGGCTACACCTTC. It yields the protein CASSLKGGFSSFYGYTF.